This TCR beta chain was retrieved from a study of blood T cell repertoires in COVID-19. The CDR3 has 15 residues. Trimming cost V 5 bases and J 7 bases; bases outside gene matches: 6. Germline CDR1 reads SGHAT; CDR2 reads FQNNGV. Authors' analysis steps: Amplification of reference gene primers was used by the study to estimate nucleated cell counts. Here immunoSEQ multiplex PCR was the method, and the copy in TCRdb shows in-frame clones only, minus some. V and J calls and clone size are as listed in that table; D and trimming were resolved from the DNA. The sample lists around 31,000 clones; 85% to 90% were seen once.

Sequencing was performed on peripheral blood. The V and J genes are TRBV11-2 and TRBJ2-1; 12 nucleotides agree with TRBD2. This receptor was obtained from a man aged 55 to 70 with acute or convalescent COVID-19. CDR3 bases: TGTGCCAGCAGCGCACGAACTAGCGGGGGGAATGAGCAGTTCTTC. Its translation: CASSARTSGGNEQFF. The full variable domain, completed using reference TRBV11-2 and TRBJ2-1, is EAGVAQSPRYKIIEKRQSVAFWCNPISGHATLYWYQQILGQGPKLLIQFQNNGVVDDSQLPKDRFSAERLKGVDSTLKIQPAKLEDSAVYLCASSARTSGGNEQFFGPGTRLTVL.